This TCR beta chain was sequenced during a study of T cell responses to AZD1222 COVID-19 vaccine. Sequencing used immunoSEQ multiplex PCR; TCRdb keeps in-frame clones, though not all of them. The sample lists roughly 87,000 clones, about 89% occurring once. Notes on the study in general: The number of AZD1222 recipients seropositive at baseline was only five to seven.

Points on this clone: What it binds is unknown.

This clonotype was obtained from an adult who received the AZD1222 COVID-19 vaccine. Sequences were derived from peripheral blood, sampled 28 days after the second AZD1222 dose.

CDR3 amino acids: CASSFTGSGLGAFF. CDR3 in DNA: TGTGCCAGCAGCTTTACGGGAAGTGGCTTGGGTGCTTTCTTT. The gene calls are TRBV5-6 and TRBJ1-1; the D is unclear. This CDR3 is built from 14 residues. V lost 2 bases and J 11 bases, leaving 19 bases between the germline ends. The germline V gene has CDR1 SGHDT and CDR2 YYEEEE.